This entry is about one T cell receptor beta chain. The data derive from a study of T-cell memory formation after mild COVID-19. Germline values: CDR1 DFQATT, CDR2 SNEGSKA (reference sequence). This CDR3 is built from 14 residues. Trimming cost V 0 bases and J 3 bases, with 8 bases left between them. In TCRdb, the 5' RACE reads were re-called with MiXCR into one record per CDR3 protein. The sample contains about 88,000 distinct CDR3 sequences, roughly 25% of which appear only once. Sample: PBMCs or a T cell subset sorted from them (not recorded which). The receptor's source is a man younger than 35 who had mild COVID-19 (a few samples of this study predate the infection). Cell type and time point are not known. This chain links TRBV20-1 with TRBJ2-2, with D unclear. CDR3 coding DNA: TGCAGTGCTAGAGATCAGCCCCACACCGGGGAGCTGTTTTTT. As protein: CSARDQPHTGELFF.